The rows below give T cell receptor beta chains drawn from one sample of a study of OX40 agonist ivuxolimab in advanced cancers. Libraries were prepared by immunoSEQ multiplex PCR; TCRdb keeps only in-frame clonotypes and omits some of them. This table has fewer than 120,000 clones, approximately 89% appearing once. The source material was CD4+ or CD8+ T cells sorted from blood, sampled in a trial of the OX40 agonist ivuxolimab. All receptors derive from an adult with an advanced solid tumor such as melanoma, head and neck, liver or kidney cancer. Each CDR3 is given with its conserved first and last residue. Each record gives: J gene, V gene, clone size, D gene, CDR3 protein, CDR3 DNA. A D gene is named only where the DNA matches it firmly. The listing skips clone size in some rows; elsewhere it reads once, few, many or a size class.

TRBJ2-2 TRBV11-2 . . CASSFGAPRGLFF TGTGCCAGCAGCTTCGGGGCCCCAAGGGGGCTGTTTTTT
TRBJ2-7 TRBV7-9 . . CASSSQGNEQYF TGTGCCAGCAGCTCCCAGGGTAACGAGCAGTACTTC
TRBJ2-1 TRBV9 . . CASSVSGTSANEQFF TGTGCCAGCAGCGTTTCCGGGACTTCCGCCAATGAGCAGTTCTTC
TRBJ1-4 TRBV29-1 . . CSVVGSNEKLFF TGCAGCGTTGTTGGGAGTAATGAAAAACTGTTTTTT
TRBJ2-1 TRBV30 . . CAWSVLVPEQFF TGTGCCTGGAGTGTCCTAGTCCCTGAGCAGTTCTTC
TRBJ2-6 TRBV28 once TRBD1 CASKMTGGLVGANVLTF TGTGCCAGCAAGATGACAGGGGGTTTAGTTGGGGCCAACGTCCTGACTTTC
TRBJ2-7 TRBV5-1 . . CASSSGRGDDEQYF TGCGCCAGCAGCTCGGGGCGGGGAGATGACGAGCAGTACTTC
TRBJ2-7 TRBV18 . TRBD1 CASSRIEGANEQYF TGTGCCAGCTCCCGGATAGAGGGGGCCAACGAGCAGTACTTC
TRBJ1-1 TRBV19 . TRBD1 CASTPDRTFTEAFF TGTGCCAGTACCCCGGACAGGACTTTTACTGAAGCTTTCTTT
TRBJ2-1 TRBV28 . . CASSNDNEQFF TGTGCCAGCAGTAACGACAATGAGCAGTTCTTC
TRBJ2-7 TRBV15 . . CATSRVSGSYEQYF TGTGCCACCAGCAGAGTATCGGGCTCCTACGAGCAGTACTTC
TRBJ2-1 TRBV7-3 . TRBD1 CASAGQGDNEQFF TGTGCCAGCGCCGGACAGGGGGACAATGAGCAGTTCTTC
TRBJ2-5 TRBV12-5 . . CASSGRGKTQYF TGTGCTAGTTCCGGGAGAGGAAAGACCCAGTACTTC
TRBJ1-2 TRBV6-1 . . CASSSPGSYGYTF TGTGCCAGCAGTTCCCCAGGGTCCTATGGCTACACCTTC
TRBJ1-1 TRBV19 . . CATSSFLNTEAFF TGTGCCACCAGCAGTTTCTTGAACACTGAAGCTTTCTTT
TRBJ2-2 TRBV5-4 . TRBD2 CASNLLAGEATGELFF TGTGCCAGCAACCTTTTAGCGGGAGAGGCAACCGGGGAGCTGTTTTTT
TRBJ2-2 TRBV7-7 many . CASSLGTAGELFF TGTGCTAGCAGCTTAGGGACCGCCGGGGAGCTGTTTTTT
TRBJ2-7 TRBV11-2 . TRBD1 CASSFNRGPYYEQYF TGTGCCAGCAGCTTTAACAGGGGGCCCTACTACGAGCAGTACTTC
TRBJ2-1 TRBV28 once TRBD2 CASIPLGTSGTFGNEQFF TGTGCCAGCATCCCGTTAGGGACTAGCGGGACTTTTGGGAATGAGCAGTTCTTC
TRBJ1-5 TRBV4-3 medium-sized . CASSQDRRPTNQPQHF TGCGCCAGCAGCCAAGATCGGCGACCAACAAATCAGCCCCAGCATTTT
TRBJ2-2 TRBV7-2 . . CASSSWDTNTGELFF TGTGCCAGCAGCTCCTGGGACACAAACACCGGGGAGCTGTTTTTT
TRBJ2-7 TRBV19 . . CASSIAQGYEQYF TGTGCCAGTAGTATAGCACAGGGCTACGAGCAGTACTTC
TRBJ2-1 TRBV6-1 . . CASTQHREQFF TGTGCCAGCACCCAGCACCGAGAGCAGTTCTTC
TRBJ2-1 TRBV7-6 . . CASSSPGQSHYNEQFF TGTGCCAGCAGCTCCCCGGGGCAGTCCCACTACAATGAGCAGTTCTTC
TRBJ1-1 TRBV4-2 . . CASSRASSLQVSEAFF TGTGCCAGCAGCCGAGCTTCCTCGCTACAGGTCTCTGAAGCTTTCTTT
TRBJ2-4 TRBV7-3 few TRBD2 CASSLIVGTSGRAENIQYF TGTGCCAGCAGCTTAATCGTGGGGACTAGCGGGAGGGCTGAAAACATTCAGTACTTC
TRBJ1-5 TRBV10-3 . . CAISGGQYQPQHF TGTGCCATCAGTGGGGGCCAATATCAGCCCCAGCATTTT
TRBJ1-2 TRBV15 few . CATSRDREEVGYTF TGTGCCACCAGCAGAGATAGAGAGGAGGTTGGCTACACCTTC